The clone carrying this T cell receptor beta chain has only a few counts. The target antigen is unknown. CDR1 and CDR2 from the germline V gene are MGHDK and SYGVNS. V was cut by 2 bases and J by 7 bases, with 11 bases left in between. This CDR3 contains 13 residues. Alopecia areata patients provided lesional scalp punch biopsies and peripheral blood. This sample was taken from a study of CD8+ T cells in alopecia areata. For the study at large: A 6-month period off drug followed tofacitinib, which lasted 6 to 18 months.

The sequencing template was cDNA reverse transcribed from extracted RNA. Clones were read by immunoSEQ multiplex PCR, and TCRdb kept only the in-frame ones, dropping some. The sample includes over 120,000 clones, about 60% of them seen just once. General observations from the study: Normal skin's resident alphabeta T cells are sequenced alongside lesional scalp T cells.

This specimen consisted of CD4+ T cells sorted from blood, obtained at week 0. The sequence came from a human donor with alopecia areata. This chain uses TRBV25-1 with TRBJ1-2; D is undetermined. CDR3 sequence reads: CASSESGVRGYTF. DNA of the CDR3: TGTGCCAGCAGTGAAAGCGGAGTCCGTGGCTACACCTTC.